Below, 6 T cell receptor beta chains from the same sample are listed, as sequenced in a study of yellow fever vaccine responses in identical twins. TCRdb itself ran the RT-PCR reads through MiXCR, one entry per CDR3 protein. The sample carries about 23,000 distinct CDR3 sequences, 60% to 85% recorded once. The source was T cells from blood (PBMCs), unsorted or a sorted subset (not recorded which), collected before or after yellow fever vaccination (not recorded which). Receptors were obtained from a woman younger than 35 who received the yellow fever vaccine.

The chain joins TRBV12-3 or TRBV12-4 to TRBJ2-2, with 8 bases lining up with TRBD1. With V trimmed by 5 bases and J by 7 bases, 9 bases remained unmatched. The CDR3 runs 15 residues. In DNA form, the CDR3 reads TGTGCCAGCAGTCTTGACAGGGGAAAGAGCGGGGAGCTGTTTTTT. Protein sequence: CASSLDRGKSGELFF.

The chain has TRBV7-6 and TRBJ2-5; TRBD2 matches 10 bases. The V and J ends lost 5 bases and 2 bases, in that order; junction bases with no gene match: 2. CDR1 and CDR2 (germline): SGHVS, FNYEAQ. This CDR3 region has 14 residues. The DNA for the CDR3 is TGTGCCAGCAGCCGGACTAGCGGACAAGAGACCCAGTACTTC. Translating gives CASSRTSGQETQYF.

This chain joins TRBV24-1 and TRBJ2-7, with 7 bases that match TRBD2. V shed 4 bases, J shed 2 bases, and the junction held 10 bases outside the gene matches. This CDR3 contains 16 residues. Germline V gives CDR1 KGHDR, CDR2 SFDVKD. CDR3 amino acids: CATSERLTSSPYEQYF. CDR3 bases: TGTGCCACCAGTGAACGGCTGACTAGCTCTCCCTACGAGCAGTACTTC.

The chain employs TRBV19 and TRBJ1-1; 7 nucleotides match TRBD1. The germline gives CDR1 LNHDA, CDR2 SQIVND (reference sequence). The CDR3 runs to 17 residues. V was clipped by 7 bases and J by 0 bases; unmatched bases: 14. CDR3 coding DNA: TGTGCCAGTATCCCCCTGAGACAGGGATCGATGAACACTGAAGCTTTCTTT. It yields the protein CASIPLRQGSMNTEAFF.

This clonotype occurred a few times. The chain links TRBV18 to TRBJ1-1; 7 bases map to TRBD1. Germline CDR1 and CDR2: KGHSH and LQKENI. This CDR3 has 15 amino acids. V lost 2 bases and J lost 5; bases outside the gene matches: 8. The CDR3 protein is CASSPRLEGATEAFF. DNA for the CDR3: TGTGCCAGCTCACCAAGGTTAGAGGGGGCAACTGAAGCTTTCTTT.

CDR3 loop: CASSLRTGDFNEQFF. CDR3 nucleotides: TGTGCCAGCAGCCTAAGGACAGGGGATTTCAATGAGCAGTTCTTC. This chain joins TRBV7-6 and TRBJ2-1; 9 nucleotides align to TRBD1. CDR1 is SGHVS, CDR2 FNYEAQ, per germline. Trimming took 5 bases from V and 6 from J; bases not matched to a gene: 8. This CDR3 spans 15 amino acids. Together with reference TRBV7-6 and TRBJ2-1, the CDR3 gives the full variable domain: GAGVSQSPRYKVTKRGQDVALRCDPISGHVSLYWYRQALGQGPEFLTYFNYEAQQDKSGLPNDRFSAERPEGSISTLTIQRTEQRDSAMYRCASSLRTGDFNEQFFGPGTRLTVL.